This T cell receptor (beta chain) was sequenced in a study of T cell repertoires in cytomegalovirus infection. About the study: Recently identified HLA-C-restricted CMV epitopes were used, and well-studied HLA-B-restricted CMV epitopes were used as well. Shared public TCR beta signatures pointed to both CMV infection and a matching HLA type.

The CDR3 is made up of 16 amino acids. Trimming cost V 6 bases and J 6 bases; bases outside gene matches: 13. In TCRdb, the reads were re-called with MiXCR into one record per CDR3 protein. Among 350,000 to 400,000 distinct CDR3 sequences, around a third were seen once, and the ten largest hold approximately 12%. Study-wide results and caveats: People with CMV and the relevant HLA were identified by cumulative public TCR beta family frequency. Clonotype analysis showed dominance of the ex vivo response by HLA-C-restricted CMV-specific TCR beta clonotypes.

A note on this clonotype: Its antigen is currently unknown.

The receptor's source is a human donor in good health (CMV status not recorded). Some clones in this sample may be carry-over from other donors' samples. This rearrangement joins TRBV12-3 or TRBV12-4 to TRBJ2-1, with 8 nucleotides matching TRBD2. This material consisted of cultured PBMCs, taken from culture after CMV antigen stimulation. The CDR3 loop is CASRKSGAGGLNEQFF. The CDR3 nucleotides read TGTGCCAGCAGAAAAAGCGGGGCGGGAGGACTCAATGAGCAGTTCTTC.